This is a list of T cell receptor beta chains from one sample in a study of blood T cells in healthy people across ages. One entry per CDR3 protein results from TCRdb running MiXCR on the 5' RACE reads. In the table there are about 1.8 million distinct CDR3 sequences, around 48% of which are singletons. Sequences were obtained from blood. All receptors derive from a woman aged 40 to 55 in good health. Each CDR3 is given with its conserved first and last residue. Each record gives: clone size, V gene, J gene, D gene, CDR3 DNA, CDR3 protein. A D gene is named only where the DNA matches it firmly. The size entry is marked missing in some rows and otherwise reads once, few, many or a size class.

few	TRBV29-1	TRBJ2-3	-	TGCAGCGTAGACGTAGATACGCAGTATTTT	CSVDVDTQYF
-	TRBV4-3	TRBJ2-7	TRBD1	TGCGCCAGCAGCATCCGGACAGGGGGCGATGAGCAGTACTTC	CASSIRTGGDEQYF
-	TRBV2	TRBJ2-7	TRBD1	TGTGCCAGCACTTGGACAGGACTCTACGAGCAGTACTTC	CASTWTGLYEQYF
-	TRBV20-1	TRBJ1-2	TRBD1	TGCAGTGCTAGATCCCAAGATAGTCGGGACAGCTTCTATGGCTACACCTTC	CSARSQDSRDSFYGYTF
-	TRBV13	TRBJ2-3	-	TGTGCCAGTAGCCCAGGTAGCGCCCGACCTAGCACAGATACGCAGTATTTT	CASSPGSARPSTDTQYF
many	TRBV29-1	TRBJ2-5	-	TGCAGCGTTGACATCCAAACACCGACAGAGACCCAGTACTTC	CSVDIQTPTETQYF
-	TRBV6-2/TRBV6-3	TRBJ2-5	TRBD2	TGTGCCAGCAGTACCGTGGAAGCGGGGGGTTCTATCCAAGAGGCCCAGTACTTC	CASSTVEAGGSIQEAQYF
-	TRBV7-9	TRBJ1-1	-	TGTGCCAGCCTCCCTCTTGACAGGCATGAGGTGAACACTGAAGCTTTCTTT	CASLPLDRHEVNTEAFF
-	TRBV7-2	TRBJ1-6	TRBD1	TGTGCCAGCAGCTTAGCTGTGGGAGGGGGCCGGGGTTCACCCCTCCACTTT	CASSLAVGGGRGSPLHF
-	TRBV20-1	TRBJ1-4	-	TGCAGTGCTAGCCCGAGCCTTAATGAAAAACTGTTTTTT	CSASPSLNEKLFF
-	TRBV29-1	TRBJ1-2	-	TGCAGCGGAACTGAGAGCCGAGGCCATGGCTACACCTTC	CSGTESRGHGYTF
-	TRBV5-1	TRBJ2-1	TRBD2	TGCGCCAGCAGCTTGGGGCAAGCGGGGCCTACGCCTGAGCAGTTCTTC	CASSLGQAGPTPEQFF
-	TRBV10-3	TRBJ2-7	-	TGTGCCATCAGAGACCGGGACGGCTACGAGCAGTACTTC	CAIRDRDGYEQYF
-	TRBV20-1	TRBJ2-3	TRBD1	TGCAGTGCTGTAACGGGACAGAGTGCCACAGATACGCAGTATTTT	CSAVTGQSATDTQYF
few	TRBV12-3/TRBV12-4	TRBJ1-2	-	TGTGCCAGCAGTCAGCCGGGACTGTACTATGGCTACACCTTC	CASSQPGLYYGYTF
-	TRBV3-1	TRBJ2-7	-	TGTGCCAGCAGCCAAGCTTTTGGGGAGAGCGTCCACGAGCAGTACTTC	CASSQAFGESVHEQYF
-	TRBV24-1	TRBJ2-6	-	TGTGCCATCTCACGAGATCCGCACTCTGGGGCCAACGTCCTGACTTTC	CAISRDPHSGANVLTF
-	TRBV12-3/TRBV12-4	TRBJ1-5	TRBD1	TGTGCCAGCACCGAAGGGACAGGGGGGAATAATCAGCCCCAGCATTTT	CASTEGTGGNNQPQHF
few	TRBV7-3	TRBJ2-1	TRBD2	TGTGCCAGCAGCCCAACGGCGGGGGGGTTCAATGAGCAGTTCTTC	CASSPTAGGFNEQFF
-	TRBV7-2	TRBJ2-7	-	TGTGCCAGCAGCTTAGATCGAGACGGCTCCTACAAGCAGTACTTC	CASSLDRDGSYKQYF
-	TRBV20-1	TRBJ1-6	-	TGCAGTGGTTCTAGCATTTCGGACCTCCACTTT	CSGSSISDLHF
-	TRBV12-3/TRBV12-4	TRBJ1-2	-	TGTGCCAGCGTGTCGCGCCTTAATAACTATGGCTACACCTTC	CASVSRLNNYGYTF
-	TRBV4-3	TRBJ1-2	-	TGCGCCAGCAGCCGTACCCTCGGCATAGGACACTATGGCTACACCTTC	CASSRTLGIGHYGYTF
-	TRBV7-6	TRBJ2-7	TRBD1	TGTGCCAGCAGCTTACCATACAACAGGGGGCAAGGCGGCGAGCAGTACTTC	CASSLPYNRGQGGEQYF
-	TRBV7-2	TRBJ2-7	-	TGTGCCAGCAGCTTACACCCCAACAGGGTTGGCGAGCAGTACTTC	CASSLHPNRVGEQYF
-	TRBV28	TRBJ2-1	-	TGTGCCAGCAGTTTTTCCCTCGACCGACAGTCCTATGAGCAGTTCTTC	CASSFSLDRQSYEQFF
few	TRBV7-2	TRBJ2-1	-	TGTGCCAGCAGCATAGACTGGACTAACAATGAGCAGTTCTTC	CASSIDWTNNEQFF
few	TRBV5-1	TRBJ2-3	-	TGCGCCAGCAGCTTAGCACGAGGACAGCGCACAGATACGCAGTATTTT	CASSLARGQRTDTQYF
-	TRBV5-1	TRBJ2-1	-	TGCGCCAGCAGCTTTACTAGTAGATCCTACAATGAGCAGTTCTTC	CASSFTSRSYNEQFF
few	TRBV6-6	TRBJ2-3	-	TGTGCCAGCAGTTTGTGGGGGGCGACAGATACGCAGTATTTT	CASSLWGATDTQYF
-	TRBV6-5	TRBJ2-3	-	TGTGCCAGCAGTGACCGAGACGCCACAGATACGCAGTATTTT	CASSDRDATDTQYF
-	TRBV25-1	TRBJ1-2	TRBD1	TGTGCCAGCAGCCCTGGGACAGGGGGCCTCTATGGCTACACCTTC	CASSPGTGGLYGYTF
-	TRBV6-5	TRBJ2-1	-	TGTGCCAGCAGGGGTCTGCTCAATGAGCAGTTCTTC	CASRGLLNEQFF
few	TRBV29-1	TRBJ2-1	TRBD2	TGCAGCGTGGAAGGGACTAGCGGGGGAGACTCCTACAATGAGCAGTTCTTC	CSVEGTSGGDSYNEQFF
few	TRBV28	TRBJ2-3	-	TGTGCCAGCAGTTTTGGGCTTATTAGCACAGATACGCAGTATTTT	CASSFGLISTDTQYF
-	TRBV7-2	TRBJ2-7	-	TGTGCCAGCAGCACGCACAGGGCCTACGAGCAGTACTTC	CASSTHRAYEQYF
-	TRBV7-2	TRBJ2-1	TRBD1	TGTGCCAGCAGCAAACCACAGGGGGATGAGCAGTTCTTC	CASSKPQGDEQFF
-	TRBV9	TRBJ2-7	-	TGTGCCAGCAGCGTAGATGGCGGGGTCCCCTACAATGAGCAGTACTTC	CASSVDGGVPYNEQYF
-	TRBV28	TRBJ1-6	-	TGTGTCAGCAGTCCCGGACAGCTCTATAATTCACCCCTCCACTTT	CVSSPGQLYNSPLHF
-	TRBV11-2	TRBJ2-5	-	TGTGCCAGCAGCCAGACCATAGAGACCCAGTACTTC	CASSQTIETQYF
-	TRBV25-1	TRBJ2-7	-	TGTGCCAGCAGTCGAATCAATGAGCAGTACTTC	CASSRINEQYF
-	TRBV5-6	TRBJ2-4	TRBD2	TGTGCCAGCAGCCCGGGCGGGGGGTCCCCCAAAAACATTCAGTACTTC	CASSPGGGSPKNIQYF
-	TRBV3-1	TRBJ1-2	TRBD1	TGTGCCAGCAGCCAACCCGGGACAGAAAATAACTATGGCTACACCTTC	CASSQPGTENNYGYTF
-	TRBV7-9	TRBJ1-2	TRBD1	TGTGCCAGCAGCACGGGACAGGGAGTTAACTATGGCTACACCTTC	CASSTGQGVNYGYTF
many	TRBV29-1	TRBJ2-7	-	TGCAGCGCCGGGACTTCTACCTACGAGCAGTACTTC	CSAGTSTYEQYF
-	TRBV4-2	TRBJ1-1	-	TGTGCCAGCAGCCAAGAGGCCACAGGGTCCACTGAAGCTTTCTTT	CASSQEATGSTEAFF
-	TRBV4-2	TRBJ1-4	-	TGTGCCAGCAGCCAGGGGGTAACTAATGAAAAACTGTTTTTT	CASSQGVTNEKLFF
-	TRBV5-1	TRBJ1-5	-	TGCGCCAGCAGCCGGGGCCTTGGGGGACAGCCCCAGCATTTT	CASSRGLGGQPQHF
-	TRBV27	TRBJ2-7	-	TGTGCCAGCCGCCTAGGAGCATCCTACGAGCAGTACTTC	CASRLGASYEQYF
once	TRBV3-1	TRBJ2-1	-	TGTGCCAGCAGCCACGGGGGCCCCACCTCCTACAATGAGCAGTTCTTC	CASSHGGPTSYNEQFF
few	TRBV7-2	TRBJ2-5	-	TGTGCCAGCACCATGAGTTGGGTTAGACAAGAGACCCAGTACTTC	CASTMSWVRQETQYF
-	TRBV27	TRBJ2-3	-	TGTGCCAGCAGTTTCTTCGAGGGAGATACGCAGTATTTT	CASSFFEGDTQYF
-	TRBV20-1	TRBJ2-7	TRBD2	TGCAGTGCTCAGAGGGGACTAGCGGGGAGACCCGAGCAGTACTTC	CSAQRGLAGRPEQYF
-	TRBV10-3	TRBJ2-7	-	TGTGCCATCAGTGAGTTCGGGCAGGGGGGGCCCTACGAGCAGTACTTC	CAISEFGQGGPYEQYF
few	TRBV3-1	TRBJ2-3	TRBD2	TGTGCCAGCAGCCCGCCCGGACTAGCGGGGGGGCTAGATACGCAGTATTTT	CASSPPGLAGGLDTQYF
-	TRBV9	TRBJ2-7	-	TGTGCCAGCAGCGTAGGGAGCAGCTCCTACGAGCAGTACTTC	CASSVGSSSYEQYF
-	TRBV4-3	TRBJ2-3	-	TGCGCCAGCAGCCAAGGAGGGCCCCGGGACTCCCTCGTAGATACGCAGTATTTT	CASSQGGPRDSLVDTQYF
few	TRBV4-2	TRBJ2-4	TRBD1	TGTGCCAGCAGTAGGGCAACCTTCCTGGGGACAGGGGCTCCCGAAGGAGGCATTCAGTACTTC	CASSRATFLGTGAPEGGIQYF
-	TRBV18	TRBJ2-4	-	TGTGCCAGCTCACCCAACTCCCAAACGGGGGAATCAAACATTCGGTACTTC	CASSPNSQTGESNIRYF
-	TRBV5-1	TRBJ1-5	-	TGCGCCAGCAGCTTGGAAGGGGTACCTGAGCAGCCCCAGCATTTT	CASSLEGVPEQPQHF